These 21 T cell receptor beta chains came from one sample sequenced in a study of human T cells and chemical hapten exposure (dated by TCRdb to 2020 to 2022). Taken with the paper, the label for time point translates to: pre-sensitization, week 0. What the treatment or condition label conveys for this sample: therapeutic diphenylcyclopropenone sensitization with weekly scalp DPC. Unfractionated whole blood was collected in Tempus Blood RNA tubes, and total RNA was extracted from that blood. The library was built by means of RACE. The sequencer was a NextSeq 500. TCRdb redid the processing of the public reads, applying fastp at Q25 and MiXCR, and retained in-frame beta chains. Each entry is one CDR3 protein sequence, shown with its most common DNA and genes. In this sample the table shows under 60,000 distinct CDR3 sequences, approximately 9.5% of which occur a single time. Approximately 9.5% of the sample rests with the top ten.

This sample comprised whole blood, obtained in connection with sensitization to the hapten diphenylcyclopropenone (DPC). The receptors were gathered from a woman aged 30 to 39 with alopecia areata. Some clones in this sample may be carry-over from other donors' samples.

The rearrangement joins TRBV30 to TRBJ1-1; D is undetermined. The germline V and J ends were trimmed by 7 bases and 4 bases, with 7 bases remaining between them. The CDR3 runs 10 residues. Germline-derived CDR1 and CDR2 are GTSNPN and SVGIG (reference sequence). Written as DNA, the CDR3 is TGTGCCTTTCTCTCCACTGAAGCTTTCTTT. Its protein product is CAFLSTEAFF.

Details on this clonotype: A read error may be the cause here, since a much bigger clone is one base away. The J gene is TRBJ2-1, the V gene TRBV3-1, with D perhaps given as TRBD1 or TRBD2 (5 bases each). Per the germline V gene, CDR1 is LGHDT and CDR2 is YNNKEL (reference sequence). Trimming removed 4 bases at V and 9 bases at J, with 16 bases between. The CDR3 sequence is 14 residues long. The CDR3 loop is CASSLSPRGGEQFF. CDR3 nucleotides: TGTGCCAGCAGCCTTAGCCCCCGGGGCGGTGAGCAGTTCTTC.

Turning to this clonotype: This may come from a read error, since a much larger clone is one base off. Here the CDR3 omits its conserved ending phenylalanine or tryptophan, so a read error is the likely source. The rearrangement uses TRBV6-5 and TRBJ2-7; the D is unclear. V lost 2 bases to trimming and J lost 4 bases, with 21 bases between them. The germline gives CDR1 MNHEY, CDR2 SVGAGI. The CDR3 covers 17 residues. This CDR3 is CASSYDGRMALRYEQYL. The CDR3 DNA reads as TGTGCCAGCAGTTACGACGGACGGATGGCTTTACGTTACGAGCAGTACTTA.

This clonotype was counted many times. The chain recombines TRBV5-4 with TRBJ2-6, with D perhaps matching TRBD1 or TRBD2 (5 bases each). Germline V gene sequence: CDR1 SGHNT, CDR2 YYREEE (reference sequence). V was clipped by 2 bases and J by 2 bases, with 8 bases between them. The CDR3 runs to 15 residues. The CDR3 region has the DNA TGTGCCAGCAGCTTACGGGGCCCTGGGGCCAACGTCCTGACTTTC. It codes for CASSLRGPGANVLTF.

The CDR3 DNA sequence: TGCGCCAGCAGCTTGCGGCCAGACAATGAGCAGTTCTTC. As protein: CASSLRPDNEQFF. The J gene is TRBJ2-1, the V gene TRBV5-1; D is unclear. Deletions cut 1 base from V and 5 bases from J, with 7 bases between. The CDR3 contains 13 residues. Germline CDR1 and CDR2: SGHRS and YFSETQ.

This clonotype came up many times. J is TRBJ1-2 and V is TRBV7-2; D uncertain. V lost 5 bases to trimming and J lost 0 bases, with 16 bases between them. The CDR3 has 16 residues. Germline CDR1 and CDR2: SGHTA and FQGNSA. The CDR3 here is CASSPSRQTSNYGYTF. CDR3 bases: TGTGCCAGCAGCCCATCGCGACAAACCTCTAACTATGGCTACACCTTC.

This clonotype was seen more than once but under ten times. The V gene is TRBV25-1, the J gene TRBJ1-4, with D tentatively TRBD1 (5 bases). This CDR3 has 17 residues. V was pared by 0 bases and J by 8 bases, with 19 bases between. The germline V gene has CDR1 MGHDK and CDR2 SYGVNS. The CDR3 loop reads CASSEYRDTGWREKLFF. The CDR3 DNA reads TGTGCCAGCAGTGAATACAGGGATACGGGGTGGAGGGAAAAACTGTTTTTT.

This clonotype showed up just a few times. The chain links TRBV27 to TRBJ1-6; D gene ambiguous. V lost 11 bases and J lost 0, with 14 bases in between. Germline V gene data show CDR1 as MNHEY and CDR2 as SMNVEV (reference sequence). The CDR3 is made up of 15 amino acids. The CDR3 here is CASGPLLSYNSPLHF. In DNA, the CDR3 is TGTGCCTCCGGGCCCTTACTCTCCTATAATTCACCCCTCCACTTT.

The J gene is TRBJ2-3, the V gene TRBV12-3 or TRBV12-4, with 8 bases lining up with TRBD1. This CDR3 comprises 14 residues. Trimming cost V 6 bases and J 2 bases; bases outside gene matches: 4. CDR3 bases: TGTGCCAGCAGGCCGGACAGGGCCACAGATACGCAGTATTTT. It is translated as CASRPDRATDTQYF.

This clonotype showed up many times. The J gene is TRBJ1-3, the V gene TRBV20-1; D not resolved. This CDR3 contains 13 residues. Germline V CDR1 and CDR2: DFQATT, SNEGSKA (reference sequence). Trimming left V 5 bases short and J 4 bases short, with 12 bases between. The chain's CDR3 is CSALQFSGNTIYF. The CDR3 region has the DNA TGCAGTGCTCTACAATTCTCAGGAAACACCATATATTTT.

In DNA, the CDR3 is TGTGCCAGCAGTTACGTGACGGGGAGAGAGACCCAGTACTTC. Translated: CASSYVTGRETQYF. The genes are TRBV6-2 or TRBV6-3 and TRBJ2-5, with a possible D match to TRBD2 (5 bases). Germline V CDR1 and CDR2: MNHEY, SVGEGT. V shed 2 bases and J shed 4 bases, with 11 bases lying between them. CDR3 length equals 14 residues.

The rearrangement links TRBV4-2 to TRBJ1-1; TRBD1 is a possible D gene (5 bases). CDR3 length: 15 residues. V lost 4 bases and J 3 bases, leaving 15 bases between the germline ends. CDR1 is LGHNA, CDR2 YNFKEQ, per germline. The CDR3 reads CASSPGGGWDTEAFF. The CDR3 DNA reads TGTGCCAGCAGCCCCGGCGGGGGTTGGGACACTGAAGCTTTCTTT.

With respect to this clonotype: A read error may be the cause here, since a much bigger clone is one base away. The rearrangement joins TRBV14 to TRBJ2-3; tentatively, D is TRBD1 (6 bases). Germline CDR1 is SGHDN and CDR2 is FVKESK. The CDR3 is made up of 13 amino acids. The V end was cut by 6 bases, the J end by 5 bases, with 12 bases between. The CDR3 DNA sequence: TGTGCCAGCAGTCGGGACAACATAGATACGCAGTATTTT. The encoded protein is CASSRDNIDTQYF.

Remarks on this clonotype: This may be a read error, as it is one base from a much larger clone. The conserved final phenylalanine or tryptophan is absent from the CDR3, which likely points to a read error. This chain connects TRBV10-2 to TRBJ2-2, with 8 bases fitting TRBD2. The CDR3 consists of 17 residues. CDR1 and CDR2 (germline): WSHSY, SAAADI. V trimming: 2 bases; J trimming: 3 bases; junction bases outside the gene matches: 8. Written as DNA, the CDR3 is TGCGCCAGCAGTGAGCCAGTCGCGGGGGGAGACACCGGGGAGCTGTTTGTT. This encodes CASSEPVAGGDTGELFV.

In the case of this clonotype: The germline gene is not matched at one end of the junction; a read error may be the cause. The gene calls are TRBV5-1 and TRBJ1-2; D is unclear. Germline values: CDR1 SGHRS, CDR2 YFSETQ. The CDR3 is made up of 14 amino acids. The CDR3 nucleotides are TGCGCCAGCAGCTTGGGTCGGACGGAGTATGGCTGCACCTTC. Its translation: CASSLGRTEYGCTF.

There are many counts of this clonotype. The chain recombines TRBV29-1 with TRBJ2-3; 13 bases align to TRBD2. The germline gives CDR1 SQVTM, CDR2 ANQGSEA. V dropped 4 bases and J dropped 4; count of bases not matched to a gene: 2. The CDR3 loop spans 14 amino acids. CDR3 protein: CSVGTSGGADTQYF. For the CDR3, the DNA is TGCAGCGTTGGAACTAGCGGGGGGGCAGATACGCAGTATTTT.

CDR3 in amino acids: CATSREQGTYEQYF. The DNA of the CDR3 is TGTGCCACCAGCAGAGAACAGGGAACCTACGAGCAGTACTTC. The chain uses TRBV15 and TRBJ2-7; D is possibly TRBD1 (6 bases). Looked up from germline, CDR1 is LNHNV and CDR2 is YYDKDF (reference sequence). Between the trimmed V and J ends, which lost 0 bases and 2 bases, there was a span of 8 bases. CDR3 length: 14 amino acids.

The chain joins TRBV28 to TRBJ2-2, with D uncertain. CDR1 and CDR2 from the germline V gene are MDHEN and SYDVKM. This CDR3 is 14 amino acids long. The germline V and J ends were trimmed by 6 bases and 5 bases, with 13 bases remaining between them. The CDR3 DNA is TGTGCCAGCAGGTTCTTTCCGGTGACCGGGGAGCTGTTTTTT. Translated: CASRFFPVTGELFF.

This sequence joins TRBV6-5 and TRBJ2-7, with D unclear. This CDR3 is 13 amino acids long. Germline CDR1 reads MNHEY; CDR2 reads SVGAGI. Trimming pared 5 bases from V and 1 base from J, leaving 9 bases between. The chain's CDR3 is CASSPHRSYEQYF. DNA for the CDR3: TGTGCCAGCAGTCCCCATCGTTCCTACGAGCAGTACTTC.

This clonotype came up a few times. The chain joins TRBV7-8 to TRBJ1-5; D not certain. CDR3 length: 15 amino acids. Trimming left V 2 bases short and J 2 bases short, with 10 bases between. Germline lookup yields CDR1 SGHVS and CDR2 FQNEAQ. CDR3 nucleotide sequence: TGTGCCAGCAGCTTACCACTTTCGGGCAATCAGCCCCAGCATTTT. It is translated as CASSLPLSGNQPQHF.

This clonotype was detected a few times. The J gene is TRBJ1-1, the V gene TRBV18; D is undetermined. The CDR3 extends over 11 amino acids. V shed 4 bases and J shed 3 bases, with 3 bases lying between them. Looked up from germline, CDR1 is KGHSH and CDR2 is LQKENI. The chain's CDR3 is CASSRDTEAFF. CDR3 coding DNA: TGTGCCAGCTCACGCGACACTGAAGCTTTCTTT. Full variable domain (remainder filled in from reference TRBV18 and TRBJ1-1): NAGVMQNPRHLVRRRGQEARLRCSPMKGHSHVYWYRQLPEEGLKFMVYLQKENIIDESGMPKERFSAEFPKEGPSILRIQQVVRGDSAAYFCASSRDTEAFFGQGTRLTVV.